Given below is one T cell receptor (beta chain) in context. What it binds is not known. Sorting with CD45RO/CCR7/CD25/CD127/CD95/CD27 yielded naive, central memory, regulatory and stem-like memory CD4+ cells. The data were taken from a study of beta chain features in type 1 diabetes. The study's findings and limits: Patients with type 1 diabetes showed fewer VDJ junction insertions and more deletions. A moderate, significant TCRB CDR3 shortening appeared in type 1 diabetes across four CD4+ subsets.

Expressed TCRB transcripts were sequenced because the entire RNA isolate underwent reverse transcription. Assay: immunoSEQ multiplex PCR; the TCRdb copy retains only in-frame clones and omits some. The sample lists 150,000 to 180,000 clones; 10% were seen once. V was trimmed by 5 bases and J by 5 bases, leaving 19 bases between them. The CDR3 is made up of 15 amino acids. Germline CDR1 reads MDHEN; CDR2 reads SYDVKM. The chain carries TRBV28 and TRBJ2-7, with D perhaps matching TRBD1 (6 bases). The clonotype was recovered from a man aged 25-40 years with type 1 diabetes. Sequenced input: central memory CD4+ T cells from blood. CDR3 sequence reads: CASSGSGRGLNEQYF. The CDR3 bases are TGTGCCAGCAGTGGGAGTGGCAGGGGTCTGAACGAGCAGTACTTC.